This T cell receptor (beta chain) comes out of a study of blood T cell repertoires in COVID-19. About the study: Acute and convalescent COVID-19 specimens originated in the United States, Italy and Spain. Sample material is recorded as cDNA or gDNA derived from T cells, B-cell-depleted T cells, or PBMCs.

Source study methods: The authors estimated nucleated cell counts from reference gene primer amplification. Some clones are missing from TCRdb's copy, which holds only in-frame ones; the method was immunoSEQ multiplex PCR. V, J and clone size derive from that table, while D and trimming were established from the DNA sequence. The data show roughly 260,000 clones, with over 80% seen just once and roughly 3.7% held by the top ten. V gave up 0 bases and J gave up 7 bases, with 17 bases separating them. This CDR3 has 15 amino acids. Germline V gene data show CDR1 as SGDLS and CDR2 as YYNGEE. The rearrangement uses TRBV9 and TRBJ2-7; possibly TRBD1 for D (6 bases). This receptor was identified in a woman aged 40 to 50 with acute or convalescent COVID-19. The material sequenced was peripheral blood. The DNA for the CDR3 is TGTGCCAGCAGCGTAGACAGGGTACCCCTCGGTGAGCAGTACGTC. This sequence encodes CASSVDRVPLGEQYV.